This TCR beta chain was profiled in a study of blood T cell repertoires in COVID-19. On the study more broadly: T cells, B-cell-depleted T cells, or PBMCs supplied cDNA or gDNA.

In the original workflow: Using reference gene primer amplification, nucleated cell counts were estimated. TCRdb's copy holds only in-frame clones and misses some; the assay was immunoSEQ multiplex PCR. The V and J calls and clone size come from that table; D and trimming were worked out from the DNA. Of tens of thousands of clones in the sample, roughly 90% were seen once. The V end lost 0 bases, the J end lost 0 bases, and 11 bases lay between the germline ends. Germline V CDR1 and CDR2: LGHNA, YSLEER. The CDR3 totals 16 residues. The TCR comes from a man aged 45-65 years with COVID-19, enrolled during active disease. Specimen: peripheral blood. The V call is TRBV4-3, the J call TRBJ1-1, with D hard to call. The CDR3 DNA sequence: TGCGCCAGCAGCCAAGATCGGGATCCCATGAACACTGAAGCTTTCTTT. Translation gives CASSQDRDPMNTEAFF.